This TCR beta chain was sequenced for a study of T cell clones after liver transplantation (dated by TCRdb to between 2018 and 2021). Turning to the overall study: The samples were obtained from ITN030ST, a randomized trial that attempted immunosuppression withdrawal within 2 years after liver transplantation. After a pre-transplant mixed lymphocyte reaction, TCRbeta sequencing was used to pinpoint donor-reactive T cell clones, which were subsequently tracked in post-transplant blood. Third party-reactive TCRbeta sequences were also identified from pre-transplant MLRs to serve as an antigen-independent comparator for donor-reactive sequences. Three of the eight recipients were HCV-positive; the others were transplanted for non-autoimmune, non-viral indications. Subjects received no induction therapy and standard immunosuppression until randomization at 12-24 months post-transplant. Tolerance was defined as complete immunosuppression withdrawal for at least one year with no rise in liver enzymes beyond twice the upper limit of normal. Blood samples were taken pre-transplant, pre-randomization before withdrawal, and post-randomization after full withdrawal or failed withdrawal. The studied cohort comprised 8 liver transplant recipients, 3 classified as tolerant and 5 as non-tolerant. Here is what the overall study found, with its caveats: After accounting for repertoire turnover, donor-reactive detection was significantly reduced in 7 of 8 subjects for CD4 and 8 of 8 for CD8. In a couple of subjects, low numbers of available donor cells limited the measurable donor-reactive repertoire. Because of small, heterogeneous patient numbers and non-standardized post-transplant time points, the conclusions were only preliminary. Since no allograft tissue specimens were available, donor-reactive T cells may have migrated into the graft instead of being deleted. The decline in donor-reactive sequences exceeded the decline in third party-reactive sequences, suggesting partial antigen-specific deletion that was unrelated to withdrawal success. In most of the 8 subjects, regardless of tolerance or HCV status, circulating donor-reactive CD4 TCRbeta sequences dropped significantly post-transplant.

With regard to this clone: The antigen this receptor binds is unknown. The sample holds no much larger clone one base away, and base qualities are not on file.

As encoded in the germline V gene (reference sequence), CDR1 is LNHDA while CDR2 is SQIVND. The junction shows trimming of 5 bases on V and 11 bases on J, and the gene matches do not reach 10 bases of it. The CDR3 sequence holds 14 residues, the cysteine and phenylalanine included. Of the read, only the CDR3 DNA is kept; its 42 bases are in frame from base 1. Per the publication, the time point label means: pre-transplant. Thawed unstimulated PBMCs were stained for CD3, CD4 and CD8 and FACS-sorted into CD3+CD4+ and CD3+CD8+ populations. Randomization to immunosuppression withdrawal applied to every one of the 8 studied subjects. The Qiagen DNeasy Blood and Tissue Kit was used for genomic DNA isolation. High-throughput TCRbeta CDR3 sequencing of frozen genomic DNA was performed by immunoSEQ, including PCR amplification, mapping, bias correction and internal controls. The authors' analysis ran thus. Productive rearrangements were kept, and unique TCRbeta sequences were defined by CDR3 nucleotide sequence plus V and J gene. Donor-reactive sequences required at least 5-fold expansion in CFSE-low cells versus unstimulated pre-transplant cells and at least 0.01% frequency. To ensure at least 90% detection power, minimum frequency thresholds were set for each subject based on that subject's lowest-template unstimulated sample. Jensen-Shannon divergence between the top 1000 TCRbeta sequences after and before transplant was used to measure repertoire turnover. Two-sided Fisher's exact tests were used to test for changes in the detection of donor-reactive sequences. Sourced from immuneACCESS, this table was stored by TCRdb with only in-frame sequences that have V and J called. A share of the clones is absent; for the studies checked, an unresolved V gene accounts for under half, and the remainder has no known explanation. V and J calls and clone size come straight from that table; D and trimming were deduced from the DNA. The sample table holds over 50,000 clones, of which around 84% were seen once. Together, the top ten hold about 8.5% of the sample.

The sample here was CD4+ T cells from blood, taken before liver transplant. The chain employs TRBV19 and TRBJ1-4; 8 central bases correspond to TRBD1. The receptor was isolated from a human donor who received a liver transplant. The nucleotide sequence is TGTGCCAGTAGTGAGAGGACAGGGAGTTGGAAACTGTTTTTT. It specifies CASSERTGSWKLFF.